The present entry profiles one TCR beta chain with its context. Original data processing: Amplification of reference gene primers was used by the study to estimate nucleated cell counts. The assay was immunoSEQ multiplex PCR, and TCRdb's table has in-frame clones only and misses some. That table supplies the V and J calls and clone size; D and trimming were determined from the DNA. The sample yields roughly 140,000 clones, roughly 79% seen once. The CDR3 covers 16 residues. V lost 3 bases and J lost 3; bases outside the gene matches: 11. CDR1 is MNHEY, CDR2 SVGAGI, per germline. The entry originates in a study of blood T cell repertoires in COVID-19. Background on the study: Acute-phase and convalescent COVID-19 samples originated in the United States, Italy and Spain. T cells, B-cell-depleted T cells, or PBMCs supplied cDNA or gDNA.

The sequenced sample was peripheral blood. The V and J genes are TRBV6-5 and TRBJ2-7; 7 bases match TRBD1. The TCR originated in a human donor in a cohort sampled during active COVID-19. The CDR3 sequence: CASSYSRGQPLYEQYF. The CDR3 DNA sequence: TGTGCCAGCAGTTATTCAAGGGGACAGCCCCTCTACGAGCAGTACTTC.